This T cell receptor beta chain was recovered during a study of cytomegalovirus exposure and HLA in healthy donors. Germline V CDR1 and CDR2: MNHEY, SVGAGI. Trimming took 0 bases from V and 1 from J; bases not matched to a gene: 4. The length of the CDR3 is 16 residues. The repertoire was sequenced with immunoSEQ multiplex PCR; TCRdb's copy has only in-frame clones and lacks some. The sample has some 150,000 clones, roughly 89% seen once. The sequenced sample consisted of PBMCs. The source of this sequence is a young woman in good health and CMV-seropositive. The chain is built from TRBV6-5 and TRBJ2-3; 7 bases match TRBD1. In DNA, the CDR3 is TGTGCCAGCAGTTACTCCGGGACAGATGGCACAGATACGCAGTATTTT. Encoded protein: CASSYSGTDGTDTQYF.